The 12 T cell receptor beta chains below all came from one sample that was sequenced in a study of OX40 agonist ivuxolimab in advanced cancers. Only in-frame clones appear in the TCRdb table, and some are missing; sequencing was by immunoSEQ multiplex PCR. In the table there are roughly 80,000 clones, roughly 85% of which are singletons. The source material was CD4+ or CD8+ T cells sorted from blood, sampled in a trial of the OX40 agonist ivuxolimab. The receptors originated from an adult with an advanced solid tumor such as melanoma, head and neck, liver or kidney cancer.

The chain uses TRBV30 and TRBJ1-2; D gene ambiguous. The germline V and J ends were trimmed by 2 bases and 7 bases, with 11 bases remaining between them. This CDR3 has 12 amino acids. Germline values: CDR1 GTSNPN, CDR2 SVGIG (reference sequence). The DNA for the CDR3 is TGTGCCTGGAGTCTTTCCTCGCTTGGCTACACCTTC. Its protein product is CAWSLSSLGYTF. The full variable domain, completed using reference TRBV30 and TRBJ1-2, is SQTIHQWPATLVQPVGSPLSLECTVEGTSNPNLYWYRQAAGRGLQLLFYSVGIGQISSEVPQNLSASRPQDRQFILSSKKLLLSDSGFYLCAWSLSSLGYTFGSGTRLTVV.

This chain uses TRBV5-1 with TRBJ1-4, with 8 nucleotides matching TRBD1. The CDR3 consists of 18 residues. CDR1 and CDR2 from the germline V gene are SGHRS and YFSETQ. V gave up 1 base and J gave up 0 bases; unmatched junction bases: 8. CDR3 sequence: CASSLNGQGRATNEKLFF. The CDR3 DNA reads TGCGCCAGCAGCTTGAACGGACAGGGAAGGGCAACTAATGAAAAACTGTTTTTT.

As DNA, the CDR3 is TGTGCCAGCAGCTTAGATTCAGGGAACACTGAAGCTTTCTTT. Its protein is CASSLDSGNTEAFF. The rearrangement uses TRBV7-2 and TRBJ1-1, with D hard to call. Trimming left V 1 base short and J 1 base short, with 7 bases between. Germline loops: CDR1 SGHTA, CDR2 FQGNSA. The CDR3 extends over 14 amino acids.

The chain uses TRBV9 and TRBJ1-4; the match to TRBD1 covers 10 bases. The germline V gene encodes CDR1 SGDLS and CDR2 YYNGEE. There are 15 residues in the CDR3. Trimming took 4 bases from V and 8 from J; bases not matched to a gene: 8. The CDR3 protein is CASSPATGGEEKLFF. CDR3 coding DNA: TGTGCCAGCAGCCCCGCGACAGGGGGCGAGGAAAAACTGTTTTTT.

The V and J genes are TRBV7-2 and TRBJ1-1, with D hard to call. Trimming took off 2 bases at V and 5 bases at J, with 12 bases between the two ends. Germline V gene sequence: CDR1 SGHTA, CDR2 FQGNSA. The CDR3 has 14 amino acids. The CDR3 region has the DNA TGTGCCAGCAGCTTAAGGGCGGCGGGAACTGAAGCTTTCTTT. It translates to CASSLRAAGTEAFF.

The genes are TRBV19 and TRBJ1-5, with 7 bases lining up with TRBD1. The germline V gene encodes CDR1 LNHDA and CDR2 SQIVND (reference sequence). This CDR3 spans 16 amino acids. Germline trimming cut 5 bases from V and 1 base from J; bases unmatched to any gene: 8. CDR3 sequence: CASSARGTESNQPQHF. CDR3 coding DNA: TGTGCCAGTAGTGCCCGCGGGACAGAAAGCAATCAGCCCCAGCATTTT.

This rearrangement joins TRBV28 to TRBJ1-2; D is uncertain. The CDR3 sequence is 14 residues long. V lost 2 bases to trimming and J lost 0 bases, with 7 bases between them. Germline V gene data show CDR1 as MDHEN and CDR2 as SYDVKM. The CDR3 spells CASSLITANYGYTF. In DNA form, the CDR3 reads TGTGCCAGCAGTTTAATAACAGCTAACTATGGCTACACCTTC.

The chain couples TRBV13 to TRBJ2-5, with D maybe TRBD1 (8 bases). Germline-derived CDR1 and CDR2 are PRHDT and FYEKMQ (reference sequence). This CDR3 comprises 15 residues. V was trimmed by 5 bases and J by 5 bases, leaving 18 bases between them. The CDR3 DNA follows: TGTGCCAGCAGCCCCAGACAGGGGAGGGTGGAGACCCAGTACTTC. Translated: CASSPRQGRVETQYF.

With regard to this clone: Other DNA sequences in the same sample also yield this CDR3. V is TRBV28 and J is TRBJ1-2; possibly TRBD1 for D (5 bases). CDR3 size: 12 residues. Germline CDR1 reads MDHEN; CDR2 reads SYDVKM. Trimming pared 5 bases from V and 2 bases from J, leaving 6 bases between. CDR3 bases: TGTGCCAGCAGTGACAGCAACTATGGCTACACCTTC. Encoded protein: CASSDSNYGYTF.

The V call is TRBV5-1, the J call TRBJ2-3; 8 bases line up with TRBD2. The CDR3 length is 14 residues. In germline, CDR1 is SGHRS, CDR2 YFSETQ. Unmatched junction bases numbered 3, after V lost 0 bases and J lost 6 bases. The CDR3 loop reads CASSLARLADTQYF. The CDR3 nucleotides are TGCGCCAGCAGCTTGGCGAGACTAGCGGATACGCAGTATTTT.

V is TRBV28 and J is TRBJ2-2; D could derive from TRBD1 or TRBD2 (5 bases each). V was pared by 11 bases and J by 5 bases, with 15 bases between. This CDR3 has 13 amino acids. The V gene's germline CDR1 is MDHEN and CDR2 SYDVKM. The DNA for the CDR3 is TGTGCCTCATACTCATGGGGGACCGGGGAGCTGTTTTTT. This translates into CASYSWGTGELFF. The whole variable domain, filled in from reference TRBV28 and TRBJ2-2, reads DVKVTQSSRYLVKRTGEKVFLECVQDMDHENMFWYRQDPGLGLRLIYFSYDVKMKEKGDIPEGYSVSREKKERFSLILESASTNQTSMYLCASYSWGTGELFFGEGSRLTVL.

V and J are TRBV7-6 and TRBJ1-4; weak D call: TRBD1 (6 bases). V was pared by 4 bases and J by 7 bases, with 13 bases between. This CDR3 has 14 amino acids. Germline CDR1 SGHVS, CDR2 FNYEAQ. This CDR3 is CASSSGQSGEKLFF. CDR3 bases: TGTGCCAGCAGCTCTGGACAGTCGGGTGAAAAACTGTTTTTT.